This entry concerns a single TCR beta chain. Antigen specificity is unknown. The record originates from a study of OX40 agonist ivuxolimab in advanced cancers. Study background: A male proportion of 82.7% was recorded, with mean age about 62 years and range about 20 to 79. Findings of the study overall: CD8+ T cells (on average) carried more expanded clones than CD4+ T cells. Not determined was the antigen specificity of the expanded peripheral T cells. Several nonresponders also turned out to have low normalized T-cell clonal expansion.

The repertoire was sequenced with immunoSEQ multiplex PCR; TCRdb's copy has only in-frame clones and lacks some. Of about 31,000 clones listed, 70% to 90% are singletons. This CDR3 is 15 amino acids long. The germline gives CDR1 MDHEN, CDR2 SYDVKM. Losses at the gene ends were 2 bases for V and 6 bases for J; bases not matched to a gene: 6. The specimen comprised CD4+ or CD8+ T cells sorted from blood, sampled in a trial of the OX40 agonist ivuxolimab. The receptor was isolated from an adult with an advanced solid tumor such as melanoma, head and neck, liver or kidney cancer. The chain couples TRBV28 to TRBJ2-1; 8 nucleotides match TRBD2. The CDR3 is CASSLTSGNINEQFF. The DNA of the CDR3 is TGTGCCAGCAGTTTAACTAGCGGAAATATCAATGAGCAGTTCTTC.